This T cell receptor (beta chain) was retrieved from a study of T cell responses to AZD1222 COVID-19 vaccine. Worth noting for this clone: Antigen unknown.

The germline gives CDR1 MNHNS, CDR2 SASEGT. The CDR3 is 12 amino acids. V was shortened by 2 bases and J by 5 bases, with 6 bases between the two germline ends. Libraries were prepared by immunoSEQ multiplex PCR; TCRdb keeps only in-frame clonotypes and omits some of them. This sample has roughly 110,000 clones, with 75% to 95% found just once. Study observations and caveats: Donors, mostly white British, included more females; clonal diversity was possibly underestimated. Close to half of all spike-specific TCRs reportedly target regions of the variants that are unmutated.

Sequences were derived from peripheral blood, sampled 28 days after the second AZD1222 dose. The clonotype was recovered from an adult who received the AZD1222 COVID-19 vaccine. V gene TRBV6-1 combines with J gene TRBJ1-2, with D uncertain. DNA of the CDR3: TGTGCCAGCAGTGAAATGACTTATGGCTACACCTTC. Amino acids: CASSEMTYGYTF.